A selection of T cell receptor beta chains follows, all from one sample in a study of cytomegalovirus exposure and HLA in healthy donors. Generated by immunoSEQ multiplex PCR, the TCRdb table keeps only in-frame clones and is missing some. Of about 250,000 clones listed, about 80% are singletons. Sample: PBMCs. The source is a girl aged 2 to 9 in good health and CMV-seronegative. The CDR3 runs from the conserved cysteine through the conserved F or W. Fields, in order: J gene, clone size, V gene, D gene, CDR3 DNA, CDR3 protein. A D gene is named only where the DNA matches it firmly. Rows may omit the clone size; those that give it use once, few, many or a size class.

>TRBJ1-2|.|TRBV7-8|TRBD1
TGTGCCAGCAGCCTCAAGGAGACTTACAGGGGGGTGGGTGTCTACGGCTACACCTTC
CASSLKETYRGVGVYGYTF
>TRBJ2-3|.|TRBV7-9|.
TGTGCCAGCAGCTTAGCGCGGCTAGCGAACACAGATACGCAGTATTTT
CASSLARLANTDTQYF
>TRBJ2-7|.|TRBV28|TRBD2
TGTGCCAGCAGCTCTGGGACTAGCGGGAGACGGAGCGAGCAGTACTTC
CASSSGTSGRRSEQYF
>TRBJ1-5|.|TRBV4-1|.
TGCGCCAGCAGCCAGGCAGGGTGGTCCAATCAGCCCCAGCATTTT
CASSQAGWSNQPQHF
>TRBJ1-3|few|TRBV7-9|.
TGTGCCAGCAGCCCTGACACAAGCTCTGGAAACACCATATATTTT
CASSPDTSSGNTIYF
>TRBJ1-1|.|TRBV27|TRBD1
TGTGCCAGCAGTGTGGACAGGGGGGCTGAAGCTTTCTTT
CASSVDRGAEAFF
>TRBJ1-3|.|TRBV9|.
TGTGCCAGCAGCGTAGGCACAGTCAAAGGAAACACCATATATTTT
CASSVGTVKGNTIYF
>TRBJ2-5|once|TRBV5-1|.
TGCGCCAGCAGCTACGCCCCGAGGGAGACCCAGTACTTC
CASSYAPRETQYF
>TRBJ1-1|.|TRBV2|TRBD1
TGTGCCAGCACCGGACAGGGGAACACTGAAGCTTTCTTT
CASTGQGNTEAFF
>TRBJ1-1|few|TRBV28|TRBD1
TGTGCCAGCAGTTTAGGTGGGTGGAGAGACAGGGGTTATCAAGACACTGAAGCTTTCTTT
CASSLGGWRDRGYQDTEAFF
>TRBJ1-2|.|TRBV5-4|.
TGTGCCAGCAGCTTGGCACAGAACTATGGCTACACCTTC
CASSLAQNYGYTF
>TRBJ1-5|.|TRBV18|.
TGTGCCAGCTCACCACCCAATCCGGGCAATCAGCCCCAGCATTTT
CASSPPNPGNQPQHF
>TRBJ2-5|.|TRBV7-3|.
TGTGCCAGCAGCCAACAGGGTTGGCAAGAGACCCAGTACTTC
CASSQQGWQETQYF
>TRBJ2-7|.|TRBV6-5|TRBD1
TGTGCCAGCAGTTACACCGGGACAGACTCTTACGAGCAGTACTTC
CASSYTGTDSYEQYF
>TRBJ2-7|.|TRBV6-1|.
TGTGCCCAGGGCGCGTACTACGAGCAGTACTTC
CAQGAYYEQYF
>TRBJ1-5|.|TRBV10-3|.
TGTGCCATCAGTGATTCGCGGGGGGGGCCCCAGCATTTT
CAISDSRGGPQHF
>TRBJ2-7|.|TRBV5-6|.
TGTGCCAGCAGCTTGGCGGACAGCCGTCGGGAGCAGTACTTC
CASSLADSRREQYF
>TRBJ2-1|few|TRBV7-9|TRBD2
TGTGCCAGCAGCCTCGGGACTAGCCCGTACAATGAGCAGTTCTTC
CASSLGTSPYNEQFF
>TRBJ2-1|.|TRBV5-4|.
TGTGCCAGCAGCTACGATCTTTTTAGCTCCTACAATGAGCAGTTCTTC
CASSYDLFSSYNEQFF
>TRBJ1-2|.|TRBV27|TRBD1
TGTGCCAGCAGTTCCCACAGGGGGAGGGGACCTGGCTACACCTTC
CASSSHRGRGPGYTF
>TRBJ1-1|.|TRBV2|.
TGTGCCAGCCGAATAAGGGGCCGAGGCACTGAAGCTTTCTTT
CASRIRGRGTEAFF
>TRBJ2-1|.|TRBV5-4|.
TGTGCCAGCAGCTTGATTGACCTAGCCTACAATGAGCAGTTCTTC
CASSLIDLAYNEQFF
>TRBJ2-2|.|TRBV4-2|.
TGTGCCAGCAGCCAAGGCCCCACTAATTATCTGAACACCGGGGAGCTGTTTTTT
CASSQGPTNYLNTGELFF
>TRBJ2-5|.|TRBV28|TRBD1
TGTGCCAGCAGTCGACCGGACAGGGGGCGAGGAGAGACCCAGTACTTC
CASSRPDRGRGETQYF
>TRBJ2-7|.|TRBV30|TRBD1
TGTGCCTGGAGTGTAGGGACAGGGGACGAGCAGTACTTC
CAWSVGTGDEQYF
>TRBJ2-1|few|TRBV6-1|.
TGTGCCAGCAGTGAAGCCCAACTAGCTTCCCCAGTGTATGAGCAGTTCTTC
CASSEAQLASPVYEQFF
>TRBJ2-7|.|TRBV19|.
TGTGCCAGTAGTATGGACAGCTCCTACGAGCAGTACTTC
CASSMDSSYEQYF
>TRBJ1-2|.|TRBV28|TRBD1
TGTGCCAGCAGTCCCACGGGACAGGGGGGCTATGGCTACACCTTC
CASSPTGQGGYGYTF
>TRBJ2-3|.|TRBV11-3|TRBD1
TGTGCCAGCAGCTTAGATAAAATGGGGCAGGGGGCAGATACGCAGTATTTT
CASSLDKMGQGADTQYF
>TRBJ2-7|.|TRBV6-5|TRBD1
TGTGCCAGCAGTAAGGGGACAGCTGGATACGAGCAGTACTTC
CASSKGTAGYEQYF
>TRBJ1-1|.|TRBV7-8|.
TGTGCCAGCAGCTTAGCGCTAGGGGTTCGGAACACTGAAGCTTTCTTT
CASSLALGVRNTEAFF
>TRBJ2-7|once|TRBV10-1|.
TGCGCCAGCCTTGTGGAGGGAACAGGCTACGAGCAGTACTTC
CASLVEGTGYEQYF
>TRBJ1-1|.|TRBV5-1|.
TGCGCCAGCAGCTTGGATGCCGAGGGAGCTTTCTTT
CASSLDAEGAFF
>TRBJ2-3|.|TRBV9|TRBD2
TGTGCCAGCAAATTGACTAGCGGGGGGCCAGATACGCAGTATTTT
CASKLTSGGPDTQYF
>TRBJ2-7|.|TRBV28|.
TGTGCCAGCAGGGTGGAGAACCCGTACGAGCAGTATTTC
CASRVENPYEQYF
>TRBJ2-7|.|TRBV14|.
TGTGCCAGCAGCCAAGCTCTTTACGAGCAGTACTTC
CASSQALYEQYF
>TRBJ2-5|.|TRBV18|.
TGTGCCAGCTCACCACCGCCTACCTCCCAAGAGACCCAGTACTTC
CASSPPPTSQETQYF
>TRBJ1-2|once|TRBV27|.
TGTGCCAGCAAACCGGCCCAGGGAAGCTATGGCTACACCTTC
CASKPAQGSYGYTF
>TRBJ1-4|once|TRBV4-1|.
TGCGCCAGCAGCCAAGAGGTACCCGGACAAAATGAAAAACTGTTTTTT
CASSQEVPGQNEKLFF
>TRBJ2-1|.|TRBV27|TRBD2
TGTGCCAGCAGTTCGACTAGCGGGGGGGCTCCCCGAGGCAATGAGCAGTTCTTC
CASSSTSGGAPRGNEQFF
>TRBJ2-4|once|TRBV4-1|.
TGCGCCAGCAGCCAGCCCGGACTAGCCAAAAACATTCAGTACTTC
CASSQPGLAKNIQYF
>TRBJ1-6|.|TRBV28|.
TGTGCCAGCATGAGGGTTTTATATGGTTCACCCCTCCACTTT
CASMRVLYGSPLHF
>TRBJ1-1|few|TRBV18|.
TGTGCCAGCTCACCACTCGGGGGGCAGGGCACTGAAGCTTTCTTT
CASSPLGGQGTEAFF
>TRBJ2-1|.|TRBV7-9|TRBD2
TGTGCCAGCAGCTTCGGCGGGGGTTCCGACAATGAGCAGTTCTTC
CASSFGGGSDNEQFF
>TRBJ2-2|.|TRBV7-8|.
TGTGCCAGCAGCTTACAGAGTCTAGCCCAGCTGTTTTTT
CASSLQSLAQLFF
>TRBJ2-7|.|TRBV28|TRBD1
TGTGCCAGCAGTTCAAGGGACAGGGGGCCCTACGAGCAGTACTTC
CASSSRDRGPYEQYF
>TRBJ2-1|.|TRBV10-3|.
TGTGCCATAACTCCTAACCCGGCTAGCAGCAATGAGCAGTTCTTC
CAITPNPASSNEQFF
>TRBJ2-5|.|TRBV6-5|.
TGTGCCAGCAGTTACTCGCGCGGGAACCAAGAGACCCAGTACTTC
CASSYSRGNQETQYF
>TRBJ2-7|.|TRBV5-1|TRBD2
TGCGCCAGCAATCCTGGACTAGCGAACGAGCAGTACTTC
CASNPGLANEQYF
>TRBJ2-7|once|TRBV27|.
TGTGCCAGCAGTTTGTCAGGTCCTCCTGGATCCTACGAGCAGTACTTC
CASSLSGPPGSYEQYF
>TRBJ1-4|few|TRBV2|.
TGTGCCAGCAGTTACAGGGTAGCTAATGAAAAACTGTTTTTT
CASSYRVANEKLFF
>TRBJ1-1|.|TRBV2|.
TGTGCCAGCAGTGGCAGGGTCTATGAAGCTTTCTTT
CASSGRVYEAFF
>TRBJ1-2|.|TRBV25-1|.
TGTGCCAGCAGTGATTGGGGGGGGGAAACGAGCTATGGCTACACCTTC
CASSDWGGETSYGYTF